Below are 17 T cell receptor beta chains sequenced from a single sample in a study of T cells in Graves' hyperthyroidism and ophthalmopathy. TCR beta CDR3 regions were amplified from RNA transcripts. The TCR CDR3 was amplified in a first-round RT-PCR using the HTBI primer set. Via MiXCR, TCRdb re-called the multiplex PCR reads, giving one row per CDR3 protein. The top ten hold 8.9% of the sample, which has roughly 800,000 distinct CDR3 sequences, more than 30% seen once. The sequenced sample was blood. All receptors derive from a man in his late teens or twenties with Graves' hyperthyroidism.

Remarks on this clonotype: This may be a read error: a much more frequent sequence differs by one nucleotide. The genes are TRBV29-1 and TRBJ1-4, with D unresolved. V was clipped by 2 bases and J by 3 bases, with 7 bases between them. The germline V gene encodes CDR1 SQVTM and CDR2 ANQGSEA. CDR3 length: 13 amino acids. For the CDR3, the DNA is TGCAGCGTTGAAACAGCGGCTAATGAAAAACTGTTTTTT. Protein: CSVETAANEKLFF.

This clonotype has at least ten counts. The rearrangement links TRBV29-1 to TRBJ1-1; D remains unclear. The V and J ends lost 6 bases and 2 bases respectively, with 7 bases between them. CDR3 length equals 11 residues. Germline assignment: CDR1 SQVTM and CDR2 ANQGSEA. The CDR3 bases are TGCAGCGTCTTCTTTAACACTGAAGCTTTCTTT. Translating gives CSVFFNTEAFF.

This clonotype was seen only a few times. This chain links TRBV20-1 with TRBJ2-7; D unresolved. Germline V gene sequence: CDR1 DFQATT, CDR2 SNEGSKA (reference sequence). The length of the CDR3 is 14 residues. Trimming pared 5 bases from V and 3 bases from J, leaving 17 bases between. CDR3 loop: CSAVNTIDRYEQYF. CDR3 coding DNA: TGCAGTGCTGTTAACACCATAGACCGCTACGAGCAGTACTTC.

This rearrangement joins TRBV10-3 to TRBJ1-5; no definite D call. Germline CDR1 and CDR2: ENHRY and SYGVKD. The CDR3 consists of 14 residues. Trimming cost V 7 bases and J 6 bases, with 16 bases left between them. CDR3 protein: CAITEDGGPQPQHF. CDR3 sequence (DNA): TGTGCCATCACCGAGGATGGAGGGCCTCAGCCCCAGCATTTT.

The chain is built from TRBV29-1 and TRBJ1-1; TRBD1 aligns across 7 bases. Germline assignment: CDR1 SQVTM and CDR2 ANQGSEA. This CDR3 is built from 11 residues. V shed 5 bases, J shed 6 bases, and the junction held 3 bases outside the gene matches. The CDR3 reads CSVRGGAEAFF. In DNA form, the CDR3 reads TGCAGCGTTCGAGGGGGCGCTGAAGCTTTCTTT.

This clonotype appeared a single time. V gene TRBV29-1 combines with J gene TRBJ2-7; possible D gene TRBD1, 5 bases. CDR3 length: 13 residues. The V gene lost 0 bases and the J gene lost 7 bases, with 13 bases spanning the gap. Germline CDR1 and CDR2: SQVTM and ANQGSEA. The DNA for the CDR3 is TGCAGCGTTGAAGACTTCTCAGGGAAGGAGCAGTACTTC. Translating gives CSVEDFSGKEQYF.

The V and J genes are TRBV5-1 and TRBJ1-4, with D unclear. Germline V gives CDR1 SGHRS, CDR2 YFSETQ. Trimming left V 2 bases short and J 3 bases short, with 8 bases between. The CDR3 contains 14 residues. DNA of the CDR3: TGCGCCAGCAGCTTTAGAACGGCTAATGAAAAACTGTTTTTT. Its protein is CASSFRTANEKLFF.

Ten or more counts support this clonotype. The chain couples TRBV7-8 to TRBJ2-5; D possibly matches TRBD1 or TRBD2 (5 bases each). V lost 2 bases and J lost 4, with 14 bases in between. Germline V lookup: CDR1 SGHVS, CDR2 FQNEAQ. This CDR3 comprises 15 residues. The DNA for the CDR3 is TGTGCCAGCAGCTTACCCTGGGAGAGGGGAGAGACCCAGTACTTC. Its translation is CASSLPWERGETQYF.

The J gene is TRBJ2-7, the V gene TRBV19, with D perhaps matching TRBD1 (5 bases). This CDR3 comprises 14 residues. From germline, CDR1 is LNHDA and CDR2 SQIVND (reference sequence). Trimming shortened V by 4 bases and J by 5 bases, and 15 bases separated the two germline ends. CDR3 bases: TGTGCCAGTAGTACCTCAGGGCCTCGGGACGAGCAGTACTTC. Translating gives CASSTSGPRDEQYF.

This clonotype was picked up a small number of times. The J gene is TRBJ1-5, the V gene TRBV20-1; 10 positions match TRBD1. CDR1 and CDR2 from the germline V gene are DFQATT and SNEGSKA (reference sequence). CDR3 length: 15 amino acids. The V segment lost 6 bases and the J segment 7 bases; nucleotides outside the gene matches: 12. CDR3 bases: TGCAGTGCGCGGAGGGGGACAGGGGCCGACCAGCCCCAGCATTTT. As protein: CSARRGTGADQPQHF.

This chain connects TRBV11-2 to TRBJ2-7; D is perhaps TRBD2 (7 bases). This CDR3 is built from 19 residues. Germline lookup yields CDR1 SGHAT and CDR2 FQNNGV. The ends were cut back, 1 base at V and 2 bases at J, with 24 bases in the middle. CDR3 protein: CASSLGSTGGHLYTYEQYF. CDR3 bases: TGTGCCAGCAGCTTAGGTTCAACGGGGGGCCACCTTTATACCTACGAGCAGTACTTC. The whole variable domain, remainder taken from reference TRBV11-2 and TRBJ2-7, is EAGVAQSPRYKIIEKRQSVAFWCNPISGHATLYWYQQILGQGPKLLIQFQNNGVVDDSQLPKDRFSAERLKGVDSTLKIQPAKLEDSAVYLCASSLGSTGGHLYTYEQYFGPGTRLTVT.

This clonotype was seen a few times. The chain uses TRBV4-1 and TRBJ1-6, with a tentative D call TRBD1 (5 bases). The V gene's germline CDR1 is MGHRA and CDR2 YSYEKL. This CDR3 region has 17 residues. Trimming removed 1 base from V and 5 bases from J, with 15 bases in between. The DNA for the CDR3 is TGCGCCAGCAGCCAAGTTAACCCCACGGGGGATAATTCACCCCTCCACTTT. Translated: CASSQVNPTGDNSPLHF.

The genes are TRBV15 and TRBJ1-5; no definite D call. The CDR3 covers 15 residues. Per the germline V gene, CDR1 is LNHNV and CDR2 is YYDKDF (reference sequence). V lost 4 bases, J lost 0 bases, and 10 bases lay in between. CDR3 residues: CATSMDPGSNQPQHF. The CDR3 region has the DNA TGTGCCACCAGCATGGACCCAGGTAGCAATCAGCCCCAGCATTTT.

This clonotype was detected a few times. This rearrangement joins TRBV6-5 to TRBJ1-4; unclear D gene. V shed 2 bases and J shed 10 bases, with 11 bases lying between them. There are 13 residues in the CDR3. The germline V gene encodes CDR1 MNHEY and CDR2 SVGAGI. CDR3: CASSYAEGGKLFF. CDR3 DNA sequence: TGTGCCAGCAGTTACGCGGAGGGAGGAAAACTGTTTTTT.

This sequence joins TRBV19 and TRBJ2-7, with TRBD2 matching 7 bases. Per germline, CDR1 LNHDA and CDR2 SQIVND (reference sequence). V shed 2 bases, J shed 3 bases, and the junction held 7 bases outside the gene matches. The CDR3 has 15 amino acids. This CDR3 reads CASSISSGGSYEQYF. The CDR3 coding sequence is TGTGCCAGTAGTATATCTTCGGGGGGAAGCTACGAGCAGTACTTC.

This clonotype was seen many times. The chain uses TRBV10-3 and TRBJ1-3; D possibly corresponds to TRBD1 (5 bases). V shed 0 bases and J shed 0 bases, with 9 bases lying between them. CDR3 size: 16 residues. CDR1 is ENHRY and CDR2 is SYGVKD in the germline V gene. CDR3 residues: CAISESTDISGNTIYF. The CDR3 nucleotides are TGTGCCATCAGTGAGTCGACAGACATCTCTGGAAACACCATATATTTT.

A word on this clonotype: A read error is possible here, since a much larger clone lies one base away. This chain uses TRBV11-2 with TRBJ1-1; D is undetermined. V was pared by 5 bases and J by 0 bases, with 10 bases between. CDR1 and CDR2 from the germline V gene are SGHAT and FQNNGV. The CDR3 covers 14 residues. The CDR3 loop is CASSQEQMNTEAFF. The CDR3 coding sequence is TGTGCCAGCAGCCAGGAACAGATGAACACTGAAGCTTTCTTT.